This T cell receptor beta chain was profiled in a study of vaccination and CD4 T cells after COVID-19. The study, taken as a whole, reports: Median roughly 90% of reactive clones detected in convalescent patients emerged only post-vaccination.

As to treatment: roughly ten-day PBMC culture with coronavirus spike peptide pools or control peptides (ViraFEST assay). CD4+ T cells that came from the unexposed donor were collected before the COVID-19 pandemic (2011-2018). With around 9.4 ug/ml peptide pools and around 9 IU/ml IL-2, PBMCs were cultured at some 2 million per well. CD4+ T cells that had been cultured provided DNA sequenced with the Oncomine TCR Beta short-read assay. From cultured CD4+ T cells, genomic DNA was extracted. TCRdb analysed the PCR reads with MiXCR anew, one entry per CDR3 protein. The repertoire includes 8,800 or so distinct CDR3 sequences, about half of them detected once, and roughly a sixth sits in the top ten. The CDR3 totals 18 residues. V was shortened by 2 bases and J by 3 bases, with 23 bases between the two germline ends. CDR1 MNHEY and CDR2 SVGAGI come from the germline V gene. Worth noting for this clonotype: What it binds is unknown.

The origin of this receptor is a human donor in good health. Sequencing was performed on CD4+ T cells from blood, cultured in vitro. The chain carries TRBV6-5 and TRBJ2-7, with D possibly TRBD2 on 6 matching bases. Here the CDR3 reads CASSYQSPRGLNDYEQYF. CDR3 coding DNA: TGTGCCAGCAGTTACCAGAGCCCCCGGGGACTCAATGACTACGAGCAGTACTTC.